The subject of this entry is one TCR beta chain. CDR3 length: 13 residues. V dropped 3 bases and J dropped 5 bases, with 7 bases sitting between them. Germline assignment: CDR1 LNHDA and CDR2 SQIVND (reference sequence). The data were taken from a study of PD-L1 blockade in urothelial cancer. Study-wide context: Blood samples contained a median roughly 150,000 T cells.

Assay used: immunoSEQ multiplex PCR; TCRdb lists only in-frame clones, some missing. The repertoire holds about 110,000 clones, with about 85% as singletons. This receptor was taken from a man aged 50 to 59 with urothelial cancer. The starting material was PBMCs, obtained around atezolizumab (anti-PD-L1) treatment. The V gene is TRBV19, the J gene TRBJ2-2; TRBD2 might be the D (6 bases). The CDR3 loop reads CASSISGTGELFF. In nucleotides, the CDR3 is TGTGCCAGTAGTATCAGCGGGACCGGGGAGCTGTTTTTT.